This record concerns one TCR beta chain sequence. Its antigen is still unknown. The data belong to a study of Ad26.COV2.S vaccination and SARS-CoV-2 variants. Study-wide context: The COV1001 Ad26.COV2.S trial arm included the donor. The vaccine Ad26.COV2.S was put into the muscle once, or twice with 56 days between.

Germline values: CDR1 SQVTM, CDR2 ANQGSEA. The CDR3 spans 11 residues. The J segment lost 9 bases and the V segment lost 7 bases, leaving 6 bases of the junction unmatched. Study results and limitations: The placebo group had lower spike-specific TCR breadth than the vaccine recipients did. Total responses of T cells may have been underestimated by the analyses of TCR breadth and depth.

Treatment: some 20 received Ad26.COV2.S at low or high dose, single or two shots; about 5 received placebo; per-sample allocation not given. Material that was analyzed had been drawn on day 63 after the first vaccine or placebo injection. Measured with immunoSEQ multiplex PCR; TCRdb has only the in-frame clones, and not every one. The sample consists of around 300,000 clones, around 89% of them appearing once. The clonotype originates from a person aged 18-60 years who received the Ad26.COV2.S COVID-19 vaccine or a placebo. The gene calls are TRBV29-1 and TRBJ2-1, with 7 nucleotides matching TRBD1. Material: peripheral blood, obtained in a trial of Ad26.COV2.S vaccine versus placebo. In DNA form, the CDR3 reads TGCAGCGCCACGACAGGGTCTGAGCAGTTCTTC. It specifies CSATTGSEQFF.